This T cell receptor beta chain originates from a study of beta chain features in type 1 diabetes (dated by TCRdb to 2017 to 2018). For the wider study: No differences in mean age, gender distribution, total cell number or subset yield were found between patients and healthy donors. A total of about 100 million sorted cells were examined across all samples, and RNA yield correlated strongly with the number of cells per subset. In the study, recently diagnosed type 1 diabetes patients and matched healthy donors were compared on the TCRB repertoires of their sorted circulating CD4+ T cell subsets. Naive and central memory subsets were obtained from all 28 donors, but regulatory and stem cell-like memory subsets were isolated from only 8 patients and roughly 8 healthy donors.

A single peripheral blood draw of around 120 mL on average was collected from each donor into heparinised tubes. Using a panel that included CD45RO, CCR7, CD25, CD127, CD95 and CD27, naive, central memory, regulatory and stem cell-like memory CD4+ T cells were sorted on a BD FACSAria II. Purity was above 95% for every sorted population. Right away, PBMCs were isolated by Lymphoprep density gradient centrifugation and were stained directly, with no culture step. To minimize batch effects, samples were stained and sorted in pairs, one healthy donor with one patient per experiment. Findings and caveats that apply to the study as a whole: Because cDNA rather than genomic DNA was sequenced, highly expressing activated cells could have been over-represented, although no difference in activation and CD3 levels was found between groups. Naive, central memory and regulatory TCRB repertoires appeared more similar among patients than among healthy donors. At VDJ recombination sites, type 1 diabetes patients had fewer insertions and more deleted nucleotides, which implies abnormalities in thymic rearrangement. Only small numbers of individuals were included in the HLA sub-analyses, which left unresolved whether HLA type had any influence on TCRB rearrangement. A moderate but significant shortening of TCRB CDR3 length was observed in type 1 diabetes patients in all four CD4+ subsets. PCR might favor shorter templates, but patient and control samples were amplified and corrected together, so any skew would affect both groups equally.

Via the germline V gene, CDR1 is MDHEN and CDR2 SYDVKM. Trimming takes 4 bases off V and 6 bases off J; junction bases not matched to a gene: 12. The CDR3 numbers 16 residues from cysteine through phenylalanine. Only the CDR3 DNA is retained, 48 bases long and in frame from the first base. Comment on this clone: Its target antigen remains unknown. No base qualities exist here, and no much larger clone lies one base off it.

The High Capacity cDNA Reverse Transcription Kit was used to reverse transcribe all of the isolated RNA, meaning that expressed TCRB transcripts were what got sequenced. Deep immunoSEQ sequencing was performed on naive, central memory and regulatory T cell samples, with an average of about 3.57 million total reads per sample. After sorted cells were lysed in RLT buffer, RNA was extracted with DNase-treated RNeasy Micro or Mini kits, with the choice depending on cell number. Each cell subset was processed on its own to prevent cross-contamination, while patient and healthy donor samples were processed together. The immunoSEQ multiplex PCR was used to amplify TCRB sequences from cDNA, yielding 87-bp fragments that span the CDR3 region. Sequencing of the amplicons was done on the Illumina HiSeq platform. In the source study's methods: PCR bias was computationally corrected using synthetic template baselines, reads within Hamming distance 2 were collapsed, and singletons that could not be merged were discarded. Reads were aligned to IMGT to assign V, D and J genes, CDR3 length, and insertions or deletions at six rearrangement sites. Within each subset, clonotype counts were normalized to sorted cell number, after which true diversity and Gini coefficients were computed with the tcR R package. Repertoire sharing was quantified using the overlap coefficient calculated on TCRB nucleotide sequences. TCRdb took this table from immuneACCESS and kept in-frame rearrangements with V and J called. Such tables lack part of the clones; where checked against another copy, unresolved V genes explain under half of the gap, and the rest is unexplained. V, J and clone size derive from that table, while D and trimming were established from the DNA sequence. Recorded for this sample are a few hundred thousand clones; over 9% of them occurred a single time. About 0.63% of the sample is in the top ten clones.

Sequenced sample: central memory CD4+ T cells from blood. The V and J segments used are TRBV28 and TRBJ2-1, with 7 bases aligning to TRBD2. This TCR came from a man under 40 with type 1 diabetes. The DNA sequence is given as TGTGCCAGCAGTTCGGCGGGGGTAAGGGTCTTCAATGAGCAGTTCTTC. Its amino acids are CASSSAGVRVFNEQFF. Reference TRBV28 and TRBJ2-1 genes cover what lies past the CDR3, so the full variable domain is DVKVTQSSRYLVKRTGEKVFLECVQDMDHENMFWYRQDPGLGLRLIYFSYDVKMKEKGDIPEGYSVSREKKERFSLILESASTNQTSMYLCASSSAGVRVFNEQFFGPGTRLTVL.